The 21 T cell receptor beta chains presented below share a single source sample, sequenced in a study of blood T cell repertoires in COVID-19 (dated by TCRdb to about 2020). The library was produced with the immunoSEQ multiplex PCR assay. Entries here come from immuneACCESS through TCRdb and include only in-frame sequences with V and J called. Some clones fail to appear in such tables; in the studies checked, an unresolved V gene covers under half of the shortfall, and the cause of the remainder is unknown. The table for this sample lists about 160,000 clones; about 90% of them were counted only once. Of the sample, 4.5% to 5% falls within the top ten clones. Sequencing used peripheral blood. The origin of the receptors is a young man with COVID-19, enrolled during active disease.

This chain connects TRBV19 to TRBJ1-2; D remains ambiguous. Per the germline V gene, CDR1 is LNHDA and CDR2 is SQIVND (reference sequence). Trimming cost V 6 bases and J 4 bases, with 12 bases left between them. The CDR3 covers 13 residues. CDR3 amino acids: CASSLADPYGYTF. The CDR3 nucleotides are TGTGCCAGTAGCTTGGCAGATCCCTATGGCTACACCTTC.

The sample holds one count of this clone. The J gene is TRBJ2-1, the V gene TRBV5-4; 7 bases are a match to TRBD2. Germline V gene lookup returns CDR1 SGHNT and CDR2 YYREEE (reference sequence). V dropped 0 bases and J dropped 12; count of bases not matched to a gene: 6. This CDR3 has 13 amino acids. The CDR3 DNA follows: TGTGCCAGCAGCTTGGCGGGGGGACTTGGGCAGTTCTTC. Its translation is CASSLAGGLGQFF. Full variable domain (missing parts from reference TRBV5-4 and TRBJ2-1): ETGVTQSPTHLIKTRGQQVTLRCSSQSGHNTVSWYQQALGQGPQFIFQYYREEENGRGNFPPRFSGLQFPNYSSELNVNALELDDSALYLCASSLAGGLGQFFGPGTRLTVL.

This rearrangement joins TRBV28 to TRBJ2-7, with TRBD2 as a possible D gene (7 bases). The CDR3 extends over 16 amino acids. Germline V CDR1 and CDR2: MDHEN, SYDVKM. Deletions cut 2 bases from V and 3 bases from J, with 17 bases between. The CDR3 loop is CASSLGGAGIVYEQYF. The DNA of the CDR3 is TGTGCCAGCAGTTTAGGGGGGGCAGGGATAGTCTACGAGCAGTACTTC. Supplemented by reference TRBV28 and TRBJ2-7, the full variable domain reads DVKVTQSSRYLVKRTGEKVFLECVQDMDHENMFWYRQDPGLGLRLIYFSYDVKMKEKGDIPEGYSVSREKKERFSLILESASTNQTSMYLCASSLGGAGIVYEQYFGPGTRLTVT.

The gene calls are TRBV6-1 and TRBJ2-1, with TRBD2 matching over 11 bases. The germline V gene has CDR1 MNHNS and CDR2 SASEGT. This CDR3 has 14 amino acids. Trimming took 7 bases from V and 7 from J; bases not matched to a gene: 6. CDR3 in DNA: TGTGCCAGCAAGACTAGCGGGATAGTAAATGAGCAGTTCTTC. Its protein product is CASKTSGIVNEQFF.

V gene TRBV6-4 combines with J gene TRBJ1-4; tentatively, D is TRBD1 (5 bases). This CDR3 region has 13 residues. V lost 6 bases and J lost 3, with 8 bases in between. Germline CDR1 MRHNA, CDR2 SNTAGT. Here the CDR3 reads CASRKGANEKLFF. CDR3 coding DNA: TGTGCCAGCAGGAAAGGGGCTAATGAAAAACTGTTTTTT.

The chain couples TRBV5-5 to TRBJ2-7, with TRBD1 matching 8 bases. The CDR3 sequence is 14 residues long. Losses at the gene ends were 4 bases for V and 4 bases for J; bases not matched to a gene: 7. From germline, CDR1 is SGHKS and CDR2 YYEKEE (reference sequence). The CDR3 nucleotides read TGTGCCAGCAGCCTGACAGGGGATCGGTACGAGCAGTACTTC. It is translated as CASSLTGDRYEQYF. Based on the CDR3 plus reference TRBV5-5 and TRBJ2-7, the full variable domain is DAGVTQSPTHLIKTRGQQVTLRCSPISGHKSVSWYQQVLGQGPQFIFQYYEKEERGRGNFPDRFSARQFPNYSSELNVNALLLGDSALYLCASSLTGDRYEQYFGPGTRLTVT.

This clone was observed a handful of times. The rearrangement links TRBV4-2 to TRBJ2-3; 9 bases align to TRBD2. CDR1 LGHNA and CDR2 YNFKEQ come from the germline V gene. The V gene end was trimmed by 2 bases and the J gene end by 4 bases; junction bases not matched to a gene: 7. CDR3 length equals 16 residues. The CDR3 nucleotides read TGTGCCAGCAGCCAAATCATTAGCGGGAGCGCAGATACGCAGTATTTT. Protein product: CASSQIISGSADTQYF.

This clone was observed once. The rearrangement uses TRBV28 and TRBJ2-2; 9 nucleotides match TRBD2. The CDR3 has 16 residues. V lost 2 bases to trimming and J lost 5 bases; unmatched junction nucleotides: 6. The germline V gene encodes CDR1 MDHEN and CDR2 SYDVKM. CDR3 in DNA: TGTGCCAGCAGTTTACATACTAGCGGGCTTACCGGGGAGCTGTTTTTT. Its translation: CASSLHTSGLTGELFF.

The chain uses TRBV9 and TRBJ2-1; D might be TRBD2 (5 bases). Per germline, CDR1 SGDLS and CDR2 YYNGEE. The CDR3 runs to 16 residues. Trimming stripped 3 bases from V and 0 bases from J, with 13 bases between. The CDR3 region has the DNA TGTGCCAGCAGCGCCGGACTCCCCCCCTCCTACAATGAGCAGTTCTTC. Amino acids: CASSAGLPPSYNEQFF.

V gene TRBV6-2 or TRBV6-3 combines with J gene TRBJ2-3; D remains ambiguous. The CDR3 is made up of 12 amino acids. Germline V gives CDR1 MNHEY, CDR2 SVGEGT. V was clipped by 4 bases and J by 0 bases, with 2 bases between them. CDR3 region: CASSSSTDTQYF. The CDR3 DNA sequence: TGTGCCAGCAGTTCTAGCACAGATACGCAGTATTTT.

This clone appeared a single time. The rearrangement links TRBV27 to TRBJ1-5; maybe TRBD1 (6 bases). This CDR3 has 17 amino acids. The V gene's germline CDR1 is MNHEY and CDR2 SMNVEV (reference sequence). The V end lost 2 bases, the J end lost 2 bases, and 16 bases lay between the germline ends. The CDR3 DNA reads as TGTGCCAGCAGTTTAAGCCTAGGGGGTGGGGGCAATCAGCCCCAGCATTTT. Its protein product is CASSLSLGGGGNQPQHF.

This clone showed up just once. The V and J genes are TRBV28 and TRBJ2-5; D is uncertain. Trimming shortened V by 2 bases and J by 5 bases, and 9 bases separated the two germline ends. The CDR3 runs to 13 residues. The germline V gene has CDR1 MDHEN and CDR2 SYDVKM. The CDR3 spells CASSLGRRETQYF. Written as DNA, the CDR3 is TGTGCCAGCAGTTTAGGGCGTCGGGAGACCCAGTACTTC.

This chain links TRBV13 with TRBJ2-1, with D possibly being TRBD1 (5 bases). Per the germline V gene, CDR1 is PRHDT and CDR2 is FYEKMQ (reference sequence). This CDR3 region has 17 residues. Between the trimmed V and J ends, which lost 5 bases and 3 bases, there was a span of 20 bases. The CDR3 loop is CASSENYVSGIYNEQFF. The CDR3 DNA reads TGTGCCAGCAGCGAAAACTACGTATCAGGGATCTACAATGAGCAGTTCTTC.

The chain employs TRBV5-4 and TRBJ2-2; D uncertain. The CDR3 is 13 residues long. CDR1 and CDR2 (germline): SGHNT, YYREEE (reference sequence). V shed 4 bases and J shed 6 bases, with 10 bases lying between them. DNA of the CDR3: TGTGCCAGCAGCCCCGGGTTCTCCGGGGAGCTGTTTTTT. This codes for CASSPGFSGELFF.

The chain is built from TRBV15 and TRBJ2-7; D perhaps matches TRBD1 (5 bases). CDR3 length: 13 residues. Trimming cost V 0 bases and J 7 bases, with 10 bases left between them. Germline lookup yields CDR1 LNHNV and CDR2 YYDKDF (reference sequence). CDR3 coding DNA: TGTGCCACCAGCAGAGATGTAAAGGGGGAGCAGTACTTC. Translation: CATSRDVKGEQYF.

CDR3 amino acids: CATKRSNAAGELFF. As DNA, the CDR3 is TGTGCCACCAAGAGATCCAATGCCGCCGGGGAGCTGTTTTTT. V usage is TRBV15 and J usage is TRBJ2-2; no firm D call. V dropped 7 bases and J dropped 6 bases, with 15 bases sitting between them. Germline CDR1 and CDR2: LNHNV and YYDKDF (reference sequence). This CDR3 has 14 amino acids.

This chain uses TRBV19 with TRBJ1-1; the D gene is possibly TRBD1 (6 bases). V gave up 7 bases and J gave up 7 bases, with 19 bases separating them. The germline gives CDR1 LNHDA, CDR2 SQIVND (reference sequence). The CDR3 runs to 14 residues. Here the CDR3 DNA reads TGTGCCAGTACCCACGCAAAGACAGGCTTTGAAGCTTTCTTT. This translates into CASTHAKTGFEAFF.

This clone is a singleton in its sample. The chain couples TRBV5-1 to TRBJ2-5; perhaps TRBD2 as D (7 bases). V lost 4 bases, J lost 5 bases, and 15 bases lay in between. This CDR3 is 14 amino acids long. CDR1 and CDR2 (germline): SGHRS, YFSETQ. CDR3 amino acids: CASSQTGGWETQYF. In DNA form, the CDR3 reads TGCGCCAGCAGCCAAACGGGGGGCTGGGAGACCCAGTACTTC.

The chain combines TRBV18 with TRBJ2-6, with TRBD1 matching over 8 bases. Germline lookup yields CDR1 KGHSH and CDR2 LQKENI. CDR3 length equals 18 residues. The V segment lost 2 bases and the J segment 1 base; nucleotides outside the gene matches: 7. For the CDR3, the DNA is TGTGCCAGCTCACCATTTCAGGGGGCGAGTTCTGGGGCCAACGTCCTGACTTTC. It translates to CASSPFQGASSGANVLTF. The full variable domain, its missing parts supplied by reference TRBV18 and TRBJ2-6, is NAGVMQNPRHLVRRRGQEARLRCSPMKGHSHVYWYRQLPEEGLKFMVYLQKENIIDESGMPKERFSAEFPKEGPSILRIQQVVRGDSAAYFCASSPFQGASSGANVLTFGAGSRLTVL.

The chain joins TRBV11-1 to TRBJ2-7, with D possibly TRBD1 on 6 matching bases. This CDR3 is 14 amino acids long. The germline CDR1 and CDR2 sequences are SGHAT and FQDESV (reference sequence). Trimming took off 5 bases at V and 3 bases at J, with 14 bases between the two ends. The CDR3 DNA is TGTGCCAGCAGCCCTAGGACAGACTTCTACGAGCAGTACTTC. It is translated as CASSPRTDFYEQYF.

This clone came up a few times. The chain links TRBV10-3 to TRBJ2-5, with 11 bases that match TRBD2. V shed 3 bases, J shed 5 bases, and the junction held 11 bases outside the gene matches. The CDR3 has 17 amino acids. Germline V gene sequence: CDR1 ENHRY, CDR2 SYGVKD. The CDR3, as DNA: TGTGCCATCAGTGAAAAGACTAGCGGGGCCCCGGGGGAGACCCAGTACTTC. Translated, it gives CAISEKTSGAPGETQYF.